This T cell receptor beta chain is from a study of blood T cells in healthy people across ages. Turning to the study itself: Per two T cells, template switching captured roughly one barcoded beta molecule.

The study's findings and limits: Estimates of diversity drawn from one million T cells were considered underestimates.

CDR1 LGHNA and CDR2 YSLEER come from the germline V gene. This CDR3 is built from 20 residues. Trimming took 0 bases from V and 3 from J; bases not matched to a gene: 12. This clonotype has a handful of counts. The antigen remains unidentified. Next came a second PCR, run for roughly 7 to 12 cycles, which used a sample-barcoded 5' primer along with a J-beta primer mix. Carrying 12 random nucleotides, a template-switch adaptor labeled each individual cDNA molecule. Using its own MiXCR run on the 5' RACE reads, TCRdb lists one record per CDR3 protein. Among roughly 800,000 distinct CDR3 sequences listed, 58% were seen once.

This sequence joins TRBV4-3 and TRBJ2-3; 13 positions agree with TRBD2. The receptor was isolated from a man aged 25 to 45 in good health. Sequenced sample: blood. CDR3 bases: TGCGCCAGCAGCCAAGAAGGGACATTTCCGGGACTAGCGGGAACAGATACGCAGTATTTT. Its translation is CASSQEGTFPGLAGTDTQYF.